This T cell receptor (beta chain) emerged from a study of glioma-infiltrating T cells. Across the study: Samples included WHO grade II oligodendrogliomas or astrocytomas and initial-diagnosis grade IV glioblastomas.

About this clonotype itself: Its antigen is still unknown.

The study, taken as a whole, reports: Shared blood CDR3 signature motifs marked patients with low tissue-blood divergence.

TCR alpha and beta CDR3 regions were amplified from RNA using iRepertoire nested multiplex PCR. Tissue mRNA or PBMC total RNA, about 90-400 ng, went into one-step reverse transcription and amplification. TCRdb processed the multiplex PCR reads anew with MiXCR; each CDR3 protein has one entry. This table holds about 400,000 distinct CDR3 sequences, 41% found once. The sequence was obtained from a human donor with low-grade glioma or glioblastoma, undergoing nonglioma brain surgery, or in good health (not recorded which). Sequenced input: glioma tissue, nonneoplastic brain tissue, or PBMCs (not recorded which).

The DNA for the CDR3 is TGTGCCATCAGCGGACAGGGTGCGGACAATGAGCAGTTCTTC. Its protein is CAISGQGADNEQFF. The chain employs TRBV10-3 and TRBJ2-1; TRBD1 matches 8 bases. Trimming took 6 bases from V and 5 from J; bases not matched to a gene: 6. CDR3 length: 14 residues. Germline CDR1 is ENHRY and CDR2 is SYGVKD.